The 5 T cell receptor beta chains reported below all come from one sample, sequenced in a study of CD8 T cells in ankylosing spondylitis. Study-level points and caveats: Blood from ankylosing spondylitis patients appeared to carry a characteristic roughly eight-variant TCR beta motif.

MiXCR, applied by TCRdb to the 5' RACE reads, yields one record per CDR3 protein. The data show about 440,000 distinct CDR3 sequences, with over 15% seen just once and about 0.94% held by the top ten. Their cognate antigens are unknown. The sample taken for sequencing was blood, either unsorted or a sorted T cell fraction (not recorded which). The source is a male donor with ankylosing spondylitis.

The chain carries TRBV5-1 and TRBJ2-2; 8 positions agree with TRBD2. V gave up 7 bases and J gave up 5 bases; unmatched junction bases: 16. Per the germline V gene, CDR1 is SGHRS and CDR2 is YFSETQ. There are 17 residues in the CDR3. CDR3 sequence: CASRSVGGAYKTGELFF. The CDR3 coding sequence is TGCGCCAGCCGCTCTGTCGGGGGGGCCTATAAAACCGGGGAGCTGTTTTTT.

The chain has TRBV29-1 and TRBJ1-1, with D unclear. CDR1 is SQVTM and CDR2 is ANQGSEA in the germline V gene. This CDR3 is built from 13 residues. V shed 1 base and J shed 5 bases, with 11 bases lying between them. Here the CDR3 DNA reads TGCAGCGTTGAAGGGGTAGGGTTTACTGAAGCTTTCTTT. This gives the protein CSVEGVGFTEAFF.

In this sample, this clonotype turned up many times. CDR3 coding DNA: TGTGCCAGCGCCGGGGGCGGAGGCTACACCTTC. Residues: CASAGGGGYTF. V is TRBV18 and J is TRBJ1-2, with a tentative D call TRBD1 (6 bases). This CDR3 spans 11 amino acids. The germline V gene has CDR1 KGHSH and CDR2 LQKENI. The V end lost 8 bases, the J end lost 8 bases, and 12 bases lay between the germline ends.

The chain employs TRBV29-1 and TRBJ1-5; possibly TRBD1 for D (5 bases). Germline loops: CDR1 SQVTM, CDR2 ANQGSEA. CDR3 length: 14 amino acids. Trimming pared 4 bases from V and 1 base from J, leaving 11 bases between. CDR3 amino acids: CSVAWGRSNQPQHF. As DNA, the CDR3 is TGCAGCGTTGCATGGGGCCGGAGCAATCAGCCCCAGCATTTT.

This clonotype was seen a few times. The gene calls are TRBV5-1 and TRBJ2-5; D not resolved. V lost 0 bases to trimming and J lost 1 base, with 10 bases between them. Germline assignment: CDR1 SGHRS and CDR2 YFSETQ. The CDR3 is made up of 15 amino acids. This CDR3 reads CASSLGDVVQETQYF. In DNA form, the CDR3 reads TGCGCCAGCAGCTTGGGAGACGTGGTCCAAGAGACCCAGTACTTC.